This T cell receptor beta chain was recorded in a study of OX40 agonist ivuxolimab in advanced cancers. The overall study: Ivuxolimab, which patients received intravenously every 2 weeks, was dosed at 0.01 to 10 mg/kg. Dose-escalation subjects each had hepatocellular carcinoma, melanoma, renal cell or head and neck cancer.

Broader study findings: Circulating CD4+ and CD8+ T cells showed clonal expansion by week 6 at 0.1 to 3.0 mg/kg.

CDR3 length: 14 amino acids. V was pared by 5 bases and J by 8 bases, with 13 bases between. The germline gives CDR1 SGHNT, CDR2 YENEEA. Assay: immunoSEQ multiplex PCR; the TCRdb copy retains only in-frame clones and omits some. This sample yields 70,000 to 95,000 clones, of which about 88% are seen a single time; 3.5% to 5% belongs to the top ten. Note on this clone: Its antigen remains unknown.

This receptor was identified in an adult with an advanced solid tumor such as melanoma, head and neck, liver or kidney cancer. V is TRBV11-3 and J is TRBJ1-6, with D hard to call. Here the sequenced sample was CD4+ or CD8+ T cells sorted from blood, taken in a trial of the OX40 agonist ivuxolimab. CDR3 sequence (DNA): TGTGCCAGCAGCCCGGGAAGGATGGATTCACCCCTCCACTTT. This sequence encodes CASSPGRMDSPLHF.